The 9 T cell receptor beta chains reported below all come from one sample, sequenced in a study of cytomegalovirus exposure and HLA in healthy donors. Researchers ran the PCR with 60 Vbeta and 13 Jbeta primers. TCRdb's copy holds only in-frame clones and misses some; the assay was immunoSEQ multiplex PCR. The sample carries around 100,000 clones, roughly 80% recorded once. Sequenced material: PBMCs. These receptors all come from a male donor in good health and CMV-seropositive.

On this clone itself: The identical CDR3 is also encoded by other nucleotide sequences in the sample. This chain uses TRBV28 with TRBJ2-3, with TRBD1 matching over 9 bases. CDR1 MDHEN and CDR2 SYDVKM come from the germline V gene. This CDR3 contains 15 residues. V was clipped by 2 bases and J by 3 bases; unmatched bases: 3. CDR3 region: CASSLGTGSTDTQYF. The CDR3 DNA is TGTGCCAGCAGTTTAGGGACAGGGTCGACAGATACGCAGTATTTT.

This clone was observed a handful of times. V gene TRBV5-6 combines with J gene TRBJ2-7; D is uncertain. The CDR3 covers 14 residues. V was shortened by 1 base and J by 3 bases, with 11 bases between the two germline ends. Germline-derived CDR1 and CDR2 are SGHDT and YYEEEE. CDR3 DNA sequence: TGTGCCAGCAGCTTGAAATCCCCCAGCTACGAGCAGTACTTC. Translating gives CASSLKSPSYEQYF.

This clone was seen more than once but under ten times. The rearrangement links TRBV21-1 to TRBJ1-5; TRBD1 is the table's D call and was not checked against the DNA. TRBV21-1 is an annotated pseudogene. This CDR3 has 18 residues. The CDR3 sequence: CASSKGGDRLRGGQPQHF. In nucleotides, the CDR3 is TGTGCCAGCAGCAAAGGTGGGGACAGGCTTAGGGGGGGGCAGCCCCAGCATTTT.

The rearrangement joins TRBV10-3 to TRBJ1-5; D gene uncertain. The V end was cut by 6 bases, the J end by 3 bases, with 6 bases between. This CDR3 has 12 residues. CDR1 is ENHRY and CDR2 is SYGVKD in the germline V gene. CDR3 in amino acids: CAIRGDNQPQHF. The DNA of the CDR3 is TGTGCCATCAGAGGAGACAATCAGCCCCAGCATTTT.

The chain uses TRBV7-2 and TRBJ1-6, with 8 bases lining up with TRBD1. The V and J ends lost 5 bases and 6 bases, in that order; junction bases with no gene match: 9. Per the germline V gene, CDR1 is SGHTA and CDR2 is FQGNSA. There are 16 residues in the CDR3. This CDR3 is CASSPATGATNSPLHF. The CDR3 DNA reads as TGTGCCAGCAGCCCAGCGACAGGGGCGACTAATTCACCCCTCCACTTT.

In nucleotides, the CDR3 is TGTGCCAGCAGTTACCCCCTGACAGGGCTATCCTACGAGCAGTACTTC. It specifies CASSYPLTGLSYEQYF. The chain carries TRBV6-6 and TRBJ2-7; 7 nucleotides agree with TRBD1. The CDR3 runs 16 residues. V was pared by 2 bases and J by 1 base, with 8 bases of the junction left unmatched. Germline V gene sequence: CDR1 MNHNY, CDR2 SVGAGI (reference sequence).

This clone was detected once. The chain employs TRBV4-1 and TRBJ2-5, with a weak D call TRBD2 (6 bases). The CDR3 length is 14 residues. Germline CDR1 reads MGHRA; CDR2 reads YSYEKL. With 4 bases removed from V and 3 bases from J, the gap between germline ends came to 12 bases. The CDR3 nucleotides read TGCGCCAGCAGCCCCATTCGCGGGGAAGAGACCCAGTACTTC. The encoded protein is CASSPIRGEETQYF.

This clone has just a few counts. The V call is TRBV30, the J call TRBJ1-1; the match to TRBD1 covers 11 bases. From germline, CDR1 is GTSNPN and CDR2 SVGIG (reference sequence). The CDR3 is made up of 15 amino acids. The trim removed 0 bases at V and 8 bases at J, leaving 8 bases unmatched. CDR3 in amino acids: CAWSVLGQGAVEAFF. CDR3 DNA: TGTGCCTGGAGTGTACTAGGACAGGGGGCGGTGGAAGCTTTCTTT.

The chain recombines TRBV30 with TRBJ1-2; TRBD1 might be the D (6 bases). The ends were cut back, 1 base at V and 5 bases at J, with 14 bases in the middle. The CDR3 sequence is 14 residues long. Germline V gene lookup returns CDR1 GTSNPN and CDR2 SVGIG (reference sequence). CDR3 sequence (DNA): TGTGCCTGGAGTGGTGGGGGCAGAGCTTATGGCTACACCTTC. It is translated as CAWSGGGRAYGYTF.